This T cell receptor (beta chain) was observed in a study of cytomegalovirus exposure and HLA in healthy donors. Whole-study results and caveats: The study labeled 150 to 200 TCR beta chains cytomegalovirus-associated.

Concerning this clone itself: Antigen specificity is unknown.

In the PCR, 60 Vbeta and 13 Jbeta primers were used. Authors' methods: A later analysis counted around 74 million unique TCR beta chains, some 12 million shared. Repertoires were generated with immunoSEQ multiplex PCR, while TCRdb's copy carries only in-frame clones and drops some. Clone size and V and J calls were adopted from that table, with D and trimming inferred from the DNA. The profile covers about 89,000 clones, with approximately 63% appearing a single time and just under 6.5% taken by the ten largest. V lost 9 bases and J lost 4; bases outside the gene matches: 15. Germline V gives CDR1 SNHLY, CDR2 FYNNEI. This CDR3 has 16 amino acids.

This sequence originates from a woman aged 30 to 39 in good health and CMV-seronegative. The sequencing input was PBMCs. This chain connects TRBV2 to TRBJ2-5, with 9 bases fitting TRBD2. The CDR3 region has the DNA TGTGCCAGTCAACTACCGGGACTAGCTAGGGGAGAGACCCAGTACTTC. It specifies CASQLPGLARGETQYF.